This T cell receptor beta chain was obtained from a study of cytomegalovirus exposure and HLA in healthy donors. Overall study findings and caveats: In an earlier analysis, in under 700 donors, most V segments appeared productive either ~90% or ~30% of the time. In a later analysis, a missense DCLRE1C variant was linked to TCR beta V- and J-gene trimming. Researchers reported in a later analysis that common viral pathogens appeared linked to several top clusters.

Amplification used 60 Vbeta primers and 13 Jbeta primers. The table came from immunoSEQ multiplex PCR; TCRdb's copy has only in-frame clones and leaves some out. The sample includes about 100,000 clones, 81% of them seen just once. Details on this clone: As yet, its antigen is unknown.

The CDR3 spans 16 residues. V dropped 4 bases and J dropped 5 bases, with 17 bases sitting between them. Germline CDR1 and CDR2: MGHRA and YSYEKL. The sample comprised PBMCs. The V gene is TRBV4-1, the J gene TRBJ1-4; D gene ambiguous. The TCR sequence derives from a man aged 25-45 years in good health and CMV-seronegative. In DNA, the CDR3 is TGCGCCAGCAGCCCGCAATCGTCCCAGAGGAATGAAAAACTGTTTTTT. Protein sequence: CASSPQSSQRNEKLFF.